The sequence of this T cell receptor beta chain was determined in a study of T cell repertoires in cytomegalovirus infection. On this clonotype itself: Its antigen is unidentified. Just one base apart from a much larger clone, this may be a read error.

TCRdb redid the calling of the reads with MiXCR, one entry per CDR3 protein. Among approximately 730,000 distinct CDR3 sequences listed, 33% were seen once. Study-level points and caveats: Ex vivo, HLA-C-restricted CMV-specific TCR beta clonotypes prevailed over the rest of the response.

The CDR3 sequence is 14 residues long. Germline assignment: CDR1 SGHTA and CDR2 FQGNSA. J is TRBJ2-3 and V is TRBV7-2; possibly TRBD1 or TRBD2 for D (5 bases each). The input for sequencing was cultured PBMCs, taken from culture after CMV antigen stimulation. This clonotype was obtained from a human donor in good health (CMV status not recorded). Some clones in this sample may be carry-over from other donors' samples. CDR3 coding DNA: TGTGCCACCAGCTCCGGGACCGGAACGGATACGCAGTATTTT. This sequence encodes CATSSGTGTDTQYF.